The T cell receptor (beta chain) described here comes from a study of blood T cell repertoires in COVID-19. Assay used: immunoSEQ multiplex PCR; TCRdb lists only in-frame clones, some missing. Of some 60,000 clones listed, approximately 90% were seen once; the top ten hold around 1.5%. The CDR3 length is 17 residues. V shed 2 bases and J 2 bases; nucleotides not matched to a gene: 3. From germline, CDR1 is LNHDA and CDR2 SQIVND (reference sequence). This TCR derives from a human donor in a cohort sampled during active COVID-19. The chain has TRBV19 and TRBJ2-1; 13 nucleotides align to TRBD2. Material: peripheral blood. CDR3 region: CASSIILAGGPYNEQFF. As DNA, the CDR3 is TGTGCCAGTAGTATAATACTAGCGGGAGGGCCCTACAATGAGCAGTTCTTC.